The next 10 T cell receptor beta chains were all read from a single sample in a study of CD8 T cells in ankylosing spondylitis. Regarding the study as a whole: The study identified a TCR beta motif of eight highly homologous variants that appeared characteristic of ankylosing spondylitis blood.

For these TCRs, the target antigens are not known. TCRdb re-called the 5' RACE reads with MiXCR, one entry per CDR3 protein. The repertoire has some 200,000 distinct CDR3 sequences, 7.3% of them found once; the top ten carry 14%. Sequencing input: blood, either unsorted or a sorted T cell fraction (not recorded which). The source is a male donor with ankylosing spondylitis.

V gene TRBV18 combines with J gene TRBJ2-7; TRBD1 might be the D (5 bases). There are 13 residues in the CDR3. Trimming pared 2 bases from V and 2 bases from J, leaving 7 bases between. Germline CDR1 and CDR2: KGHSH and LQKENI. The CDR3 DNA reads TGTGCCAGCTCACCAGTACAGGCCTACGAGCAGTACTTC. It specifies CASSPVQAYEQYF.

This clonotype has a count of ten or more. This rearrangement joins TRBV12-3 or TRBV12-4 to TRBJ2-7; D is unresolved. The CDR3 contains 13 residues. The V end lost 2 bases, the J end lost 2 bases, and 7 bases lay between the germline ends. CDR3 protein: CASSLRSPYEQYF. The CDR3, as DNA: TGTGCCAGCAGTTTAAGGTCTCCCTACGAGCAGTACTTC.

V is TRBV10-3 and J is TRBJ2-3, with D perhaps matching TRBD2 (5 bases). Trimming removed 0 bases from V and 5 bases from J, with 12 bases in between. This CDR3 has 15 amino acids. Germline CDR1 is ENHRY and CDR2 is SYGVKD. The CDR3 spells CAISESYGGGDTQYF. CDR3 coding DNA: TGTGCCATCAGTGAGTCTTATGGTGGAGGAGATACGCAGTATTTT.

The chain carries TRBV30 and TRBJ2-2, with TRBD2 matching 10 bases. With 1 base clipped from V and 4 bases from J, the junction kept 9 bases outside the gene matches. The V gene's germline CDR1 is GTSNPN and CDR2 SVGIG (reference sequence). The CDR3 sequence is 17 residues long. CDR3 amino acids: CAWSGVLAGATTGELFF. The DNA for the CDR3 is TGTGCCTGGAGTGGGGTTCTAGCGGGAGCGACCACCGGGGAGCTGTTTTTT.

This clonotype came up many times. The J gene is TRBJ1-5, the V gene TRBV12-3 or TRBV12-4; a possible D gene is TRBD1 (5 bases). The CDR3 is made up of 15 amino acids. V was pared by 1 base and J by 6 bases, with 13 bases between. CDR3 amino acids: CASSLGWGTGQPQHF. CDR3 nucleotide sequence: TGTGCCAGCAGTTTAGGGTGGGGGACGGGTCAGCCCCAGCATTTT.

This clonotype was detected a few times. This rearrangement joins TRBV30 to TRBJ2-2; perhaps TRBD2 as D (6 bases). There are 16 residues in the CDR3. Looked up from germline, CDR1 is GTSNPN and CDR2 is SVGIG (reference sequence). With 4 bases removed from V and 1 base from J, the gap between germline ends came to 16 bases. CDR3: CAWIPWDFQNTGELFF. CDR3 coding DNA: TGTGCCTGGATCCCCTGGGACTTTCAGAACACCGGGGAGCTGTTTTTT.

The table lists this clonotype with many counts. The rearrangement links TRBV4-3 to TRBJ2-1; D not certain. V was clipped by 0 bases and J by 7 bases, with 1 base between them. Germline CDR1 reads LGHNA; CDR2 reads YSLEER. The CDR3 contains 11 residues. For the CDR3, the DNA is TGCGCCAGCAGCCAAGATAATGAGCAGTTCTTC. Protein: CASSQDNEQFF.

This clonotype was detected many times. The chain links TRBV11-2 to TRBJ1-5; D remains ambiguous. The CDR3 consists of 13 residues. Germline assignment: CDR1 SGHAT and CDR2 FQNNGV. The V gene lost 0 bases and the J gene lost 5 bases, with 5 bases spanning the gap. The CDR3 DNA is TGTGCCAGCAGCTTAGACGATTATCAGCCCCAGCATTTT. Translating it yields CASSLDDYQPQHF.

The V gene is TRBV30, the J gene TRBJ2-7; D possibly matches TRBD1 or TRBD2 (5 bases each). This CDR3 is built from 14 residues. CDR1 and CDR2 from the germline V gene are GTSNPN and SVGIG (reference sequence). V was clipped by 4 bases and J by 3 bases, with 16 bases between them. CDR3 loop: CAWNTGTGYYEQYF. CDR3 sequence (DNA): TGTGCCTGGAACACCGGGACGGGATACTACGAGCAGTACTTC.

Ten or more counts support this clonotype. CDR3 DNA: TGCGCCAGCAGCCAAGATCGAGGGAACGCCTACGAGCAGTACTTC. Translating gives CASSQDRGNAYEQYF. V is TRBV4-3 and J is TRBJ2-7, with a possible D match to TRBD2 (5 bases). CDR1 is LGHNA and CDR2 is YSLEER in the germline V gene. The CDR3 contains 15 residues. V was cut by 0 bases and J by 2 bases, with 11 bases left in between.